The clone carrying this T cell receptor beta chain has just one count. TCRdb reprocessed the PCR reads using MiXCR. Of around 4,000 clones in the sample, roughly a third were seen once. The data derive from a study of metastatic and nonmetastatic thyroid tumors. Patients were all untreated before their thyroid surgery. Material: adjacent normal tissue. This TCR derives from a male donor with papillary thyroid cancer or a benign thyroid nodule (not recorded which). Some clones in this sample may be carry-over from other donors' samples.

CDR3 sequence: CASNFPDGITEAFF. The CDR3 DNA sequence: TGTGCCAGCAACTTCCCCGACGGCATCACTGAAGCTTTCTTT. This chain connects TRBV11-2 to TRBJ1-1; D is unclear. Looked up from germline, CDR1 is SGHAT and CDR2 is FQNNGV. The CDR3 totals 14 residues. The V and J ends lost 7 bases and 4 bases respectively, with 16 bases between them.